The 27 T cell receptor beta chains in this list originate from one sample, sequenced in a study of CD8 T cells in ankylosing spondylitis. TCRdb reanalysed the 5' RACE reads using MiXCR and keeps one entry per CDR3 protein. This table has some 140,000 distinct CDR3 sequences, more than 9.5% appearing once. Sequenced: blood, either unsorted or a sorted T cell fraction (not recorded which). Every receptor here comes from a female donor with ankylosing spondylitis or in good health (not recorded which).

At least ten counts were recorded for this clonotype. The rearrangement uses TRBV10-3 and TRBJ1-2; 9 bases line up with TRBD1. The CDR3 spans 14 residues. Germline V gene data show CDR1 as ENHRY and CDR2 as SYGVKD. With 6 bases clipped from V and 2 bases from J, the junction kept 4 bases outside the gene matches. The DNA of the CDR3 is TGTGCCATCAGGCCGGGACAGGGCAACTATGGCTACACCTTC. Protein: CAIRPGQGNYGYTF.

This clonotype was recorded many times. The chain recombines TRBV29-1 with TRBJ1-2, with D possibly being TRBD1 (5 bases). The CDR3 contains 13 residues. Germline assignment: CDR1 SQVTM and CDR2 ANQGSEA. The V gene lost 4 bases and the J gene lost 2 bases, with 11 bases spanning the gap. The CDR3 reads CSVVVWDNYGYTF. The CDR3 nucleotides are TGCAGCGTTGTGGTCTGGGACAACTATGGCTACACCTTC.

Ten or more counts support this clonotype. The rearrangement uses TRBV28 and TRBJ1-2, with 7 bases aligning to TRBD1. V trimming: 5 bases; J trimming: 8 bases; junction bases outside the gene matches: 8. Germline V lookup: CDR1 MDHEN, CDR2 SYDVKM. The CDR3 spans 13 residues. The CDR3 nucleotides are TGTGCCAGCAGTGGCGACAGGGCAGTGGGCTACACCTTC. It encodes CASSGDRAVGYTF.

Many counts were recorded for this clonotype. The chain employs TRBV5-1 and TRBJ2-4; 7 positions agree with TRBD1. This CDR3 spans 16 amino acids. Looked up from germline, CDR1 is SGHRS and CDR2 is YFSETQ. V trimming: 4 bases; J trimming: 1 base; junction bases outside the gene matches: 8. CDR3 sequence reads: CASSMDSTGAKNIQYF. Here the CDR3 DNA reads TGCGCCAGCAGCATGGATTCGACAGGGGCCAAAAACATTCAGTACTTC.

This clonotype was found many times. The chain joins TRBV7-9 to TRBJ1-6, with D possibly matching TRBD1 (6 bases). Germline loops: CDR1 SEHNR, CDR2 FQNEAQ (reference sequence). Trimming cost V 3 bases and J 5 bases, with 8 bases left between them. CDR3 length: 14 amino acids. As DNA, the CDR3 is TGTGCCAGCAGCTTCGGACAGCATAATTCACCCCTCCACTTT. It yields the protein CASSFGQHNSPLHF.

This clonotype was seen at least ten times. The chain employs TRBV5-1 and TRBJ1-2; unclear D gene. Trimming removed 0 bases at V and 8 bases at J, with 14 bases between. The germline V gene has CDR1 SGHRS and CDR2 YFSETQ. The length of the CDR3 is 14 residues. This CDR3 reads CASSLEVRAGGYTF. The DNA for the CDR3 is TGCGCCAGCAGCTTGGAAGTACGGGCGGGAGGCTACACCTTC. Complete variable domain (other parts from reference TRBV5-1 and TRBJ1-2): KAGVTQTPRYLIKTRGQQVTLSCSPISGHRSVSWYQQTPGQGLQFLFEYFSETQRNKGNFPGRFSGRQFSNSRSEMNVSTLELGDSALYLCASSLEVRAGGYTFGSGTRLTVV.

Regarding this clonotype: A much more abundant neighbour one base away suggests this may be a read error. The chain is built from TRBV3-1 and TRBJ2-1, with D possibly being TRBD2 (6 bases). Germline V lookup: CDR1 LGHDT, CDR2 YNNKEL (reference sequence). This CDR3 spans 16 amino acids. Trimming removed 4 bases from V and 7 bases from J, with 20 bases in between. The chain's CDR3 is CASSRGVPGVGNEQFF. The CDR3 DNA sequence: TGTGCCAGCAGCCGAGGCGTCCCGGGAGTGGGGAATGAGCAGTTCTTC.

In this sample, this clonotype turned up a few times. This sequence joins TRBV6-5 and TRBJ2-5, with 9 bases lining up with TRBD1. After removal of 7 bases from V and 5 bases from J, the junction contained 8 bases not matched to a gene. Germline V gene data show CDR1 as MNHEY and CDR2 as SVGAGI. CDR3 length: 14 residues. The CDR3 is CASKVTGGRETQYF. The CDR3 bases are TGTGCCAGCAAGGTTACAGGGGGCAGGGAGACCCAGTACTTC.

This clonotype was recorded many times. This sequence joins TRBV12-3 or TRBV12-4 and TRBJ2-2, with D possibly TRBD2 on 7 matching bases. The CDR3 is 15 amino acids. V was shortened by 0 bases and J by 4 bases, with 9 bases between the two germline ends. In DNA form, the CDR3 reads TGTGCCAGCAGTTTAGCGGGGGGGCCCACCGGGGAGCTGTTTTTT. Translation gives CASSLAGGPTGELFF.

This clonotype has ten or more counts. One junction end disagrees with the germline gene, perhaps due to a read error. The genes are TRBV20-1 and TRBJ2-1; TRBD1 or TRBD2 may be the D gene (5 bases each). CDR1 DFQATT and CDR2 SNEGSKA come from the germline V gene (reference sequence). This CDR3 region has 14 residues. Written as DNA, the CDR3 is TGCAGTACTAGAGGGTGGGGGTCCTACAATGAGCAGTTCTTC. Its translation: CSTRGWGSYNEQFF.

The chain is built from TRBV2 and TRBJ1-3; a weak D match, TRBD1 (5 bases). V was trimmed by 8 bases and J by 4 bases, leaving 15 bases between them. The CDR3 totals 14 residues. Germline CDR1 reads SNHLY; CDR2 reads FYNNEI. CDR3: CASPQGERGNTIYF. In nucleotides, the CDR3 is TGTGCCAGCCCCCAGGGAGAGAGGGGAAACACCATATATTTT.

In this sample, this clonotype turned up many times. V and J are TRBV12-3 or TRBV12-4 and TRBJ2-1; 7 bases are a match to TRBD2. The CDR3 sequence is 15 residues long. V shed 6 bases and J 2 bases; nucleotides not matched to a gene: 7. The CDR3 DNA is TGTGCCAGCAGACGAGCGGGGCCGGCCTACAATGAGCAGTTCTTC. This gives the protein CASRRAGPAYNEQFF.

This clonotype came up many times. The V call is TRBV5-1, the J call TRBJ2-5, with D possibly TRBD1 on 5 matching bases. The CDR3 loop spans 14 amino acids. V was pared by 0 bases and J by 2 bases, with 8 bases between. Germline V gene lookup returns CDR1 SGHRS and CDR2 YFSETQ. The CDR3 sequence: CASSLGGPQETQYF. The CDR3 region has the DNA TGCGCCAGCAGCTTGGGGGGCCCTCAAGAGACCCAGTACTTC.

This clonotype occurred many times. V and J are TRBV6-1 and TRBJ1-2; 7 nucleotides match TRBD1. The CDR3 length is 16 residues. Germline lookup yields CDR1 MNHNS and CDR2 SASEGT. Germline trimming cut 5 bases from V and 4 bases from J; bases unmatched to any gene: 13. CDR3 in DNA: TGTGCCAGCAGTCCGACAGGGTCCCCCCAAAGCTATGGCTACACCTTC. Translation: CASSPTGSPQSYGYTF.

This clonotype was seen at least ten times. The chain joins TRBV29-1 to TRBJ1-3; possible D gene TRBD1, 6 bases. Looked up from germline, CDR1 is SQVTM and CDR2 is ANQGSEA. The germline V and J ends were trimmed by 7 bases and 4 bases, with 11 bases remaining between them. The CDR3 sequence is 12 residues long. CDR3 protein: CSGGQLGNTIYF. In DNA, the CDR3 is TGCAGCGGTGGACAGCTCGGAAACACCATATATTTT.

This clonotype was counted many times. The CDR3: CASSISGGNNEQFF. CDR3 nucleotide sequence: TGTGCCAGCAGCATTAGCGGGGGGAACAATGAGCAGTTCTTC. The J gene is TRBJ2-1, the V gene TRBV7-2; 10 nucleotides agree with TRBD2. CDR3 length: 14 residues. J lost 5 bases, V lost 5 bases, and 3 bases had no gene match. Germline loops: CDR1 SGHTA, CDR2 FQGNSA. Filled out from reference TRBV7-2 and TRBJ2-1, the complete variable domain reads GAGVSQSPSNKVTEKGKDVELRCDPISGHTALYWYRQSLGQGLEFLIYFQGNSAPDKSGLPSDRFSAERTGGSVSTLTIQRTQQEDSAVYLCASSISGGNNEQFFGPGTRLTVL.

Here the CDR3 reads CSAPGPGGNQETQYF. The CDR3 DNA reads TGCAGTGCTCCGGGCCCTGGGGGGAACCAAGAGACCCAGTACTTC. This sequence joins TRBV20-1 and TRBJ2-5; D might be TRBD2 (6 bases). From germline, CDR1 is DFQATT and CDR2 SNEGSKA (reference sequence). The germline V and J ends were trimmed by 5 bases and 0 bases, with 16 bases remaining between them. The CDR3 totals 15 residues.

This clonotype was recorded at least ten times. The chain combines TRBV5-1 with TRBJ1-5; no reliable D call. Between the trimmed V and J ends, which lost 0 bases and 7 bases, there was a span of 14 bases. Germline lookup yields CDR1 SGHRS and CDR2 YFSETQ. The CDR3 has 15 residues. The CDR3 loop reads CASSLEGMSTQPQHF. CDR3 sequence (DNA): TGCGCCAGCAGCTTGGAAGGGATGTCAACGCAGCCCCAGCATTTT.

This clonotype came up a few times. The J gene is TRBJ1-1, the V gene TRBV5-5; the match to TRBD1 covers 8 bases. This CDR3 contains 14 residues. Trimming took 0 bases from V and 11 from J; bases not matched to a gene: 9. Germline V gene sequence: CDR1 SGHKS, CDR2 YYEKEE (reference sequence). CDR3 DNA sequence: TGTGCCAGCAGCTTGGTAACCCAGGGGGCGATGGCTTTCTTT. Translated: CASSLVTQGAMAFF. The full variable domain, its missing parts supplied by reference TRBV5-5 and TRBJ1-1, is DAGVTQSPTHLIKTRGQQVTLRCSPISGHKSVSWYQQVLGQGPQFIFQYYEKEERGRGNFPDRFSARQFPNYSSELNVNALLLGDSALYLCASSLVTQGAMAFFGQGTRLTVV.

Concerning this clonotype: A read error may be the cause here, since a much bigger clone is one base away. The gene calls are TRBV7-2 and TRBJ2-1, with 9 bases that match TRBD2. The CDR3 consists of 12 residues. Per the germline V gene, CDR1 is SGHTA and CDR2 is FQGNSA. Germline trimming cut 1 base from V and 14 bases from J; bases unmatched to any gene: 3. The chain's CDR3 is CTSSLEGTSKFF. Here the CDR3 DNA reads TGTACCAGCAGCTTAGAGGGGACTAGCAAGTTCTTC.

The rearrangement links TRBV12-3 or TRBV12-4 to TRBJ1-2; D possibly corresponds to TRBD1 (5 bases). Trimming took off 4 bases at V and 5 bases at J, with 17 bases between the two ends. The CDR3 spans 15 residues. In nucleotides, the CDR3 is TGTGCCAGCAGTTCGCGGGACGCCCGGGAGTATGGCTACACCTTC. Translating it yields CASSSRDAREYGYTF.

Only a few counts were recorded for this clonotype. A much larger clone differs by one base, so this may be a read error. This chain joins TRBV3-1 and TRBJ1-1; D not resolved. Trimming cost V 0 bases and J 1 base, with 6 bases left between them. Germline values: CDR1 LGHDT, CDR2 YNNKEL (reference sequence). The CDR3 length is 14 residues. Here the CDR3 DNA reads TGTGCCAGCAGCCAAGATAGTGCGAACACTGAAGCTTTCTTT. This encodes CASSQDSANTEAFF.

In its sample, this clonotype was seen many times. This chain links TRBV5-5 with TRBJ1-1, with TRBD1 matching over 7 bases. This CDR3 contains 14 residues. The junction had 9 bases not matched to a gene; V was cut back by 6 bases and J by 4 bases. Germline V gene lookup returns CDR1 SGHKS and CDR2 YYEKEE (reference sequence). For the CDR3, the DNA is TGTGCCAGCAACTCCAGGGGGACGGCCACTGAAGCTTTCTTT. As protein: CASNSRGTATEAFF.

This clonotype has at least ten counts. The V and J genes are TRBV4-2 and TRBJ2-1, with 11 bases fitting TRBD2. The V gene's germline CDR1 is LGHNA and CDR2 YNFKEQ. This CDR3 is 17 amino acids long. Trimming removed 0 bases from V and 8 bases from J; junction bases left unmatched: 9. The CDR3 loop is CASSQEDSLAGVDEQFF. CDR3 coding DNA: TGTGCCAGCAGCCAAGAGGATTCACTAGCGGGAGTGGATGAGCAGTTCTTC.

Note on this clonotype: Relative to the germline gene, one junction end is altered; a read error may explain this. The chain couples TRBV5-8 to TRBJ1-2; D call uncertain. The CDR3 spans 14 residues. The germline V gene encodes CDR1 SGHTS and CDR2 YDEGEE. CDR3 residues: CASRHPTLDYGHTF. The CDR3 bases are TGTGCCAGCAGACACCCTACCCTGGACTATGGCCACACCTTC.

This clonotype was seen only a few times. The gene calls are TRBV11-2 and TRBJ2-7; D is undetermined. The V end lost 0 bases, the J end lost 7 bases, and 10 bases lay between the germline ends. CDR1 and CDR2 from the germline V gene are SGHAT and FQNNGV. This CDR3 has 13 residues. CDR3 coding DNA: TGTGCCAGCAGCTTAGATCGGAGCGAAGAGCAGTACTTC. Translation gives CASSLDRSEEQYF.

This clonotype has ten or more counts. CDR3: CASSLVSGRAYNEQFF. In nucleotides, the CDR3 is TGTGCCAGCAGCTTAGTTAGCGGGAGAGCCTACAATGAGCAGTTCTTC. The J gene is TRBJ2-1, the V gene TRBV7-8; 9 nucleotides agree with TRBD2. V gave up 1 base and J gave up 2 bases; unmatched junction bases: 3. CDR3 length: 16 amino acids. CDR1 SGHVS and CDR2 FQNEAQ come from the germline V gene.